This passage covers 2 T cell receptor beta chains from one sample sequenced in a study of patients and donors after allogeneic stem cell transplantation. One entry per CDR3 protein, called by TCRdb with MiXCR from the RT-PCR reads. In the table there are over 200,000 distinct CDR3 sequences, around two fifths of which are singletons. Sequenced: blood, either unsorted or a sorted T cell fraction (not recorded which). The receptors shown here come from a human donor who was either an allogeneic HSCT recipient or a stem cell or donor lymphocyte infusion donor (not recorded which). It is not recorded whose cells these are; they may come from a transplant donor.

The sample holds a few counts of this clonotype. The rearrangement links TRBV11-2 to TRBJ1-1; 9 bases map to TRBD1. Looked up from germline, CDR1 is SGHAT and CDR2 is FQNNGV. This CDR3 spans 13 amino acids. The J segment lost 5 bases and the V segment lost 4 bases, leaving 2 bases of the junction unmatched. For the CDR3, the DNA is TGTGCCAGCAGCTACAGGGGGCGGACTGAAGCTTTCTTT. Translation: CASSYRGRTEAFF.

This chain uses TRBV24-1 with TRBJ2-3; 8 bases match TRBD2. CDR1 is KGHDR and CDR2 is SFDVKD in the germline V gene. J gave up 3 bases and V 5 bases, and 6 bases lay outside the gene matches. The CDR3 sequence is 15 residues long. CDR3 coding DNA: TGTGCCACCAGTGCCAGGAAGCGGGGGACAGATACGCAGTATTTT. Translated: CATSARKRGTDTQYF.